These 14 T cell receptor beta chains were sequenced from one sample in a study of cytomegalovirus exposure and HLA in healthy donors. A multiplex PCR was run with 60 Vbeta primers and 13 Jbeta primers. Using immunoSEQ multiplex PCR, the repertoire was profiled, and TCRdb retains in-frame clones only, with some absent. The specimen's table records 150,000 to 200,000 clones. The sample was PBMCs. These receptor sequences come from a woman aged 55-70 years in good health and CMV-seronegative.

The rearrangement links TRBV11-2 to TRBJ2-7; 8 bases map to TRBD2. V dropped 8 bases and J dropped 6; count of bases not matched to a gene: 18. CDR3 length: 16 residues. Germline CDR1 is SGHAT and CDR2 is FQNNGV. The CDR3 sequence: CASSIRPSGGGSEQYF. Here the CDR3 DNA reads TGTGCCAGCTCCATCCGTCCCTCCGGCGGGGGGAGCGAGCAGTACTTC. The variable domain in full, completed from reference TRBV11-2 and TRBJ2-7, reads EAGVAQSPRYKIIEKRQSVAFWCNPISGHATLYWYQQILGQGPKLLIQFQNNGVVDDSQLPKDRFSAERLKGVDSTLKIQPAKLEDSAVYLCASSIRPSGGGSEQYFGPGTRLTVT.

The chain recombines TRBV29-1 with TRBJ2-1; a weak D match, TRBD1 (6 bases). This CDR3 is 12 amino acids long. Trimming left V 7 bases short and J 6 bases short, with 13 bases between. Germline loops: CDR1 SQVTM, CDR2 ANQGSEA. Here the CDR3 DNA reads TGCAGCGGCCGCTGGGGGCTCAATGAGCAGTTCTTC. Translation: CSGRWGLNEQFF.

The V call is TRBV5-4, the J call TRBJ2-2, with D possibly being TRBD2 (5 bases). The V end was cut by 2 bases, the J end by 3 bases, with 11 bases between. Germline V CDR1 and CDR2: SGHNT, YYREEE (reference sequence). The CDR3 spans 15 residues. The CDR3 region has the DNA TGTGCCAGCAGCTTAGGTCTAGCTGACACCGGGGAGCTGTTTTTT. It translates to CASSLGLADTGELFF.

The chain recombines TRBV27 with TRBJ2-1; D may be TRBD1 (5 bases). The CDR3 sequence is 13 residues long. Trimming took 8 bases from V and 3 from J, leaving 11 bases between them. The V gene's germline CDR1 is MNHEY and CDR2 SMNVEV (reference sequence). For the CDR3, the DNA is TGTGCCAGCGGACAACTTAACTACAATGAGCAGTTCTTC. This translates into CASGQLNYNEQFF.

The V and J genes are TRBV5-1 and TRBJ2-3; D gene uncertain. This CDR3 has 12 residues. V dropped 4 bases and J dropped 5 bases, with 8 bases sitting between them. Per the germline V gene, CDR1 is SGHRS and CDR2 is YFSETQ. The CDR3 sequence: CASSPQLDTQYF. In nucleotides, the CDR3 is TGCGCCAGCAGCCCCCAGTTAGATACGCAGTATTTT.

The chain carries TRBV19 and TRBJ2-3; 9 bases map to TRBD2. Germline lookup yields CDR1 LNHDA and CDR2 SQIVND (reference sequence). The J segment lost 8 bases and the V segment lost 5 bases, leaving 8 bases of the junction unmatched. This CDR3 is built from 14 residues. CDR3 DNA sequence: TGTGCCAGTAGTCGCCTAGCGGGGAAACCTACGCAGTATTTT. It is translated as CASSRLAGKPTQYF.

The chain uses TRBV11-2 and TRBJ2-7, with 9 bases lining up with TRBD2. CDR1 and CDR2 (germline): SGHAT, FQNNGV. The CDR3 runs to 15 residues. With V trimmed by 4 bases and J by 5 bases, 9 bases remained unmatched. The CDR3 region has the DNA TGTGCCAGCAGCTCTTTAGCGGGAGCGTTCAACGAGCAGTACTTC. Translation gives CASSSLAGAFNEQYF.

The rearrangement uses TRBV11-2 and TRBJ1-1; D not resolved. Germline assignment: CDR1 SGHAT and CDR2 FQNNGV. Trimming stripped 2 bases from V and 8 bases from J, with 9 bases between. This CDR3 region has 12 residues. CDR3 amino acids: CASSLSGEEAFF. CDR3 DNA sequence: TGTGCCAGCAGCTTATCCGGGGAGGAAGCTTTCTTT.

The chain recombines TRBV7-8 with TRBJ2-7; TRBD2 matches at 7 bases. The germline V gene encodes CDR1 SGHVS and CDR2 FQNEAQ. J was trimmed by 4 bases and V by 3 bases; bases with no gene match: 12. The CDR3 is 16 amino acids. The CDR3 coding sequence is TGTGCCAGCAGCTTGAACGAGGGAGGGAGACGGTACGAGCAGTACTTC. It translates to CASSLNEGGRRYEQYF.

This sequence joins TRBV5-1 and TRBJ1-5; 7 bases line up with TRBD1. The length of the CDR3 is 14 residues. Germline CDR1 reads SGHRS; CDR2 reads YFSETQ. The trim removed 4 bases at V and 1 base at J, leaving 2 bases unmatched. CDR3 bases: TGCGCCAGCAGCACAGGGGAGAGCAATCAGCCCCAGCATTTT. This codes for CASSTGESNQPQHF.

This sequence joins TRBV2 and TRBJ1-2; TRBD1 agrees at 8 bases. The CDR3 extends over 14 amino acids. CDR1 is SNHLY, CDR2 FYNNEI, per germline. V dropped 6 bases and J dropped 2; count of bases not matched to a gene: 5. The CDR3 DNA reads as TGTGCCAGCAGGCCACAGGGGGGAAACTATGGCTACACCTTC. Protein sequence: CASRPQGGNYGYTF.

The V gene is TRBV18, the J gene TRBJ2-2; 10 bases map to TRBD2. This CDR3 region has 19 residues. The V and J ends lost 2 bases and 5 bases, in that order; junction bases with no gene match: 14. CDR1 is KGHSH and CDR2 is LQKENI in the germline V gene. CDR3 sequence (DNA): TGTGCCAGCTCACCATTCGCGCCTAGCGGGAGAATTTTGACCGGGGAGCTGTTTTTT. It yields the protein CASSPFAPSGRILTGELFF. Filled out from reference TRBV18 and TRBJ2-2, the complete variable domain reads NAGVMQNPRHLVRRRGQEARLRCSPMKGHSHVYWYRQLPEEGLKFMVYLQKENIIDESGMPKERFSAEFPKEGPSILRIQQVVRGDSAAYFCASSPFAPSGRILTGELFFGEGSRLTVL.

The CDR3 is CAISRGLSTDTQYF. CDR3 in DNA: TGTGCCATCAGTAGGGGGCTAAGCACAGATACGCAGTATTTT. The chain recombines TRBV10-3 with TRBJ2-3; TRBD1 aligns across 7 bases. The V gene's germline CDR1 is ENHRY and CDR2 SYGVKD. With V trimmed by 5 bases and J by 0 bases, 2 bases remained unmatched. The CDR3 contains 14 residues.

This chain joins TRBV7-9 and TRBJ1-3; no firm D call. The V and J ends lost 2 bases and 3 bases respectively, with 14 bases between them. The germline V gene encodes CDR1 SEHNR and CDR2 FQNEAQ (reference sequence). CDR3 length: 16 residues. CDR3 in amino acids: CASSLFRQRRGNTIYF. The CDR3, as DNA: TGTGCCAGCAGCTTATTTAGGCAGCGACGTGGAAACACCATATATTTT.